These 9 T cell receptor beta chains share one sample of origin, sequenced in a study of shared T cell receptors in the human thymus. The table came from immunoSEQ multiplex PCR; TCRdb's copy has only in-frame clones and leaves some out. The top ten hold over 0.008% of the sample, which has some 640,000 clones, about 90% seen once. These data are also associated with another study on human thymus T cells.

Sequences were obtained from thymocytes. These receptors were collected from a boy under three years old with a congenital heart defect.

V gene TRBV15 combines with J gene TRBJ1-2; D gene uncertain. Germline-derived CDR1 and CDR2 are LNHNV and YYDKDF (reference sequence). The CDR3 length is 13 residues. Trimming left V 4 bases short and J 4 bases short, with 10 bases between. The CDR3 loop is CATSTPGGYGYTF. The CDR3 region has the DNA TGTGCCACCAGCACCCCGGGAGGCTATGGCTACACCTTC.

CDR3 amino acids: CASSQGLAGGRTGELFF. The CDR3 nucleotides are TGTGCCAGCAGCCAAGGACTAGCGGGGGGGCGTACCGGGGAGCTGTTTTTT. The chain employs TRBV4-2 and TRBJ2-2, with 14 nucleotides matching TRBD2. J was trimmed by 5 bases and V by 1 base; bases with no gene match: 3. The CDR3 extends over 17 amino acids. CDR1 LGHNA and CDR2 YNFKEQ come from the germline V gene.

This clone has just a few counts. The chain is built from TRBV7-2 and TRBJ1-1, with 7 bases fitting TRBD1. This CDR3 contains 15 residues. The trim removed 7 bases at V and 1 base at J, leaving 9 bases unmatched. CDR1 is SGHTA and CDR2 is FQGNSA in the germline V gene. CDR3 protein: CASNSPGQPNTEAFF. The CDR3 DNA reads TGTGCCAGCAACTCTCCGGGACAGCCGAACACTGAAGCTTTCTTT.

The genes are TRBV19 and TRBJ2-5, with D possibly TRBD2 on 5 matching bases. Trimming pared 3 bases from V and 2 bases from J, leaving 19 bases between. This CDR3 contains 17 residues. Germline V gene sequence: CDR1 LNHDA, CDR2 SQIVND (reference sequence). The CDR3 DNA is TGTGCCAGTAGTATCCATAACACCGTGGAGGATCAAGAGACCCAGTACTTC. Protein sequence: CASSIHNTVEDQETQYF.

CDR3 in DNA: TGTGCCAGCAGCTTTTCAGTCGATACGCAGTATTTT. It is translated as CASSFSVDTQYF. The V gene is TRBV7-9, the J gene TRBJ2-3; D is unresolved. The CDR3 totals 12 residues. V dropped 3 bases and J dropped 6 bases, with 7 bases sitting between them. Germline assignment: CDR1 SEHNR and CDR2 FQNEAQ (reference sequence).

The rearrangement uses TRBV30 and TRBJ1-5; 9 nucleotides agree with TRBD1. This CDR3 has 14 amino acids. Trimming at V came to 5 bases and at J to 4 bases, leaving 6 bases not matched to a gene. Germline CDR1 and CDR2: GTSNPN and SVGIG (reference sequence). For the CDR3, the DNA is TGTGCCTGGGAACCGGGACAGGGTAATCAGCCCCAGCATTTT. Protein: CAWEPGQGNQPQHF.

The genes are TRBV6-5 and TRBJ1-1, with 8 nucleotides matching TRBD1. The trim removed 2 bases at V and 9 bases at J, leaving 8 bases unmatched. The germline V gene has CDR1 MNHEY and CDR2 SVGAGI. The CDR3 length is 14 residues. The CDR3, as DNA: TGTGCCAGCAGTTACCCCGGACAGGGAGGTAAAGCTTTCTTT. Protein product: CASSYPGQGGKAFF.

V usage is TRBV4-3 and J usage is TRBJ2-7, with 7 bases matching TRBD1. This CDR3 has 18 amino acids. V lost 0 bases, J lost 2 bases, and 13 bases stayed unmatched. Germline CDR1 LGHNA, CDR2 YSLEER. CDR3 in DNA: TGCGCCAGCAGCCAAGATCTTGGATTTGAGGGGACAGCCTACGAGCAGTACTTC. The encoded protein is CASSQDLGFEGTAYEQYF.

This chain links TRBV18 with TRBJ2-3, with 13 nucleotides matching TRBD2. The V segment lost 3 bases and the J segment 7 bases; nucleotides outside the gene matches: 10. The germline V gene has CDR1 KGHSH and CDR2 LQKENI. The CDR3 is 17 residues long. Written as DNA, the CDR3 is TGTGCCAGCTCACCCGGACTAGCGGGGGCGTGGTCATATACGCAGTATTTT. This codes for CASSPGLAGAWSYTQYF.